These T cell receptor beta chains were read from a single sample in a study of T cells in pancreatic ductal adenocarcinoma. Data came from immunoSEQ multiplex PCR; TCRdb stores just in-frame clones and leaves some out. The sample lists around 15,000 clones; approximately 90% were seen once. Sequences were obtained from PBMCs. Receptors originate from a human donor with pancreatic ductal adenocarcinoma. Both conserved end residues are part of each CDR3. The D gene is left open where the match is weak. Rows give clone size only sometimes, using once, few, many, or a class for an expanded clone.

CDR3aa | CDR3nt | d_gene | v_gene | abundance | j_gene
CASSQGIRTNTEAFF | TGTGCCAGCAGCCAAGGAATACGGACGAACACTGAAGCTTTCTTT | NA | TRBV4-2 | NA | TRBJ1-1
CASSQDRQGNTEAFF | TGCGCCAGCAGCCAAGATCGGCAGGGGAACACTGAAGCTTTCTTT | NA | TRBV4-3 | NA | TRBJ1-1
CATISGVNTEAFF | TGTGCCACCATTAGCGGGGTGAACACTGAAGCTTTCTTT | NA | TRBV10-3 | few | TRBJ1-1
CASSEGVDEKLFF | TGTGCCAGCAGTGAGGGGGTAGATGAAAAACTGTTTTTT | NA | TRBV6-1 | NA | TRBJ1-4
CASSLGWRQRDNSYEQYF | TGTGCCAGCAGCTTAGGGTGGCGGCAGCGGGACAACTCCTACGAGCAGTACTTC | NA | TRBV11-2 | NA | TRBJ2-7
CASSLGLARIYNEQFF | TGTGCCAGCAGTCTGGGACTAGCGCGGATCTACAATGAGCAGTTCTTC | TRBD2 | TRBV28 | few | TRBJ2-1
CASSLATGAASNQPQHF | TGCGCCAGCAGCTTGGCCACAGGGGCCGCTAGCAATCAGCCCCAGCATTTT | TRBD1 | TRBV5-1 | NA | TRBJ1-5
CASSLAQAALNTEAFF | TGCGCCAGCAGCTTGGCCCAGGCAGCTCTGAACACTGAAGCTTTCTTT | NA | TRBV5-1 | NA | TRBJ1-1
CSVQGTSGLGGADTQYF | TGCAGCGTCCAAGGGACTAGCGGGCTTGGGGGGGCAGATACGCAGTATTTT | TRBD2 | TRBV29-1 | NA | TRBJ2-3
CASSQAPRGDRETEAFF | TGTGCCAGCAGCCAAGCCCCACGCGGGGACAGGGAGACTGAAGCTTTCTTT | TRBD1 | TRBV14 | NA | TRBJ1-1
CAWSVQGNSYEQYF | TGTGCCTGGAGTGTACAGGGGAACTCCTACGAGCAGTACTTC | TRBD1 | TRBV30 | NA | TRBJ2-7
CGIRGPGGTGELFF | TGTGGGATCCGGGGGCCTGGAGGCACCGGGGAGCTGTTTTTT | NA | TRBV10-3 | NA | TRBJ2-2
CASSISGSSTDTQYF | TGTGCCAGCAGCATTAGCGGGTCTAGCACAGATACGCAGTATTTT | TRBD2 | TRBV7-9 | NA | TRBJ2-3
CASSLSRDGGRRGETQYF | TGTGCCAGCAGCTTGTCTAGGGATGGCGGGAGGCGGGGAGAGACCCAGTACTTC | TRBD2 | TRBV7-2 | NA | TRBJ2-5
CASSPASGLAVRQYF | TGTGCCAGCAGCCCGGCGTCAGGACTAGCGGTTCGGCAGTACTTC | TRBD2 | TRBV5-5 | few | TRBJ2-7
CASSLVGGSIPDTIYF | TGTGCCAGCAGCTTAGTAGGAGGATCCATCCCGGACACCATATATTTT | NA | TRBV11-2 | NA | TRBJ1-3
CASSLSGNYGYTF | TGTGCCAGCAGTTTATCCGGGAACTATGGCTACACCTTC | NA | TRBV27 | NA | TRBJ1-2
CASSLAGGFSYEQYF | TGCGCCAGCAGCTTGGCCGGGGGATTCTCCTACGAGCAGTACTTC | NA | TRBV5-1 | NA | TRBJ2-7